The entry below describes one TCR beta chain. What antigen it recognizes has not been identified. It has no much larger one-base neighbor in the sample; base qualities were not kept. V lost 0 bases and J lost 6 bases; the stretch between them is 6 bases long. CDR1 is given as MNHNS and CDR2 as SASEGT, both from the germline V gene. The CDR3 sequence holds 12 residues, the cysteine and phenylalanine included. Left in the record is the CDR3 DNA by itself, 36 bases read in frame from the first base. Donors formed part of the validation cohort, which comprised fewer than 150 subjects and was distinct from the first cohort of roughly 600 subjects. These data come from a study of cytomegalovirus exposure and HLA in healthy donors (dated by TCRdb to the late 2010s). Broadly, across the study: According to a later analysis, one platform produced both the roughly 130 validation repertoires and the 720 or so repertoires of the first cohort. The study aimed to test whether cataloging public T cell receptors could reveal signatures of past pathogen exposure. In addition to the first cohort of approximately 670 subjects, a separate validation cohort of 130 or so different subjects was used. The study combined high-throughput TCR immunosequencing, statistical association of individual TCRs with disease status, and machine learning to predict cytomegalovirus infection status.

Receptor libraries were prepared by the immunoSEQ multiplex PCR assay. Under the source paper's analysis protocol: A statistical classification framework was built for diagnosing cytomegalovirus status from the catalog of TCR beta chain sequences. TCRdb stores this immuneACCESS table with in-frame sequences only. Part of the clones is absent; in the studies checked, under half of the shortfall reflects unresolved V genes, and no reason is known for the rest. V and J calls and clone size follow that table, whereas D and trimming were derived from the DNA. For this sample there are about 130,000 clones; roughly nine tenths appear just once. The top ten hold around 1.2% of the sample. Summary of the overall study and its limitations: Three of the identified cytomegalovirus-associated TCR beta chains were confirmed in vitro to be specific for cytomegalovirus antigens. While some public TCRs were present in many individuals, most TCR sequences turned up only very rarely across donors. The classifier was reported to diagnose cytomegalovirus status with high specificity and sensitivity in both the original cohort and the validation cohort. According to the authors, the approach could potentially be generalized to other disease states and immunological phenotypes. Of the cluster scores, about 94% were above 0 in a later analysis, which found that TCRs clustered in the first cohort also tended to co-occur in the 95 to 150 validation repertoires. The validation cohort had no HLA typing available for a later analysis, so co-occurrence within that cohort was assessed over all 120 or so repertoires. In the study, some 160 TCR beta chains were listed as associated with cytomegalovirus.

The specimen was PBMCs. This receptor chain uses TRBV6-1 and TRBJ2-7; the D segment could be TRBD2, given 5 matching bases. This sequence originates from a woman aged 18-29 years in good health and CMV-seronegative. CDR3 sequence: CASSEAGGEQYF. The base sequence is TGTGCCAGCAGTGAAGCAGGAGGCGAGCAGTACTTC.